Each of the 28 T cell receptor beta chains below was sequenced from the same sample in a study of OX40 agonist ivuxolimab in advanced cancers. TCRdb's table, derived via immunoSEQ multiplex PCR, lists solely in-frame clones and lacks some. The sample has tens of thousands of clones; around 80% are singletons. This material consisted of CD4+ or CD8+ T cells sorted from blood, taken in a trial of the OX40 agonist ivuxolimab. Source of these receptors: an adult with an advanced solid tumor such as melanoma, head and neck, liver or kidney cancer.

This clone has only one observation. The chain has TRBV5-6 and TRBJ1-2; 8 bases map to TRBD1. Germline V gene lookup returns CDR1 SGHDT and CDR2 YYEEEE. The V and J ends lost 0 bases and 5 bases, in that order; junction bases with no gene match: 3. This CDR3 region has 14 residues. The CDR3 reads CASSLDRGAYGYTF. The CDR3 DNA sequence: TGTGCCAGCAGCTTGGACAGGGGGGCTTATGGCTACACCTTC.

The rearrangement uses TRBV6-1 and TRBJ1-5, with D uncertain. Germline V gene data show CDR1 as MNHNS and CDR2 as SASEGT. This CDR3 spans 13 amino acids. V lost 7 bases to trimming and J lost 10 bases, with 17 bases between them. CDR3 in DNA: TGTGCCAGCAACTATTACGCAATCAGCCCCCAGCATTTT. Translated: CASNYYAISPQHF.

The genes are TRBV5-1 and TRBJ2-3; D is ambiguous. The length of the CDR3 is 15 residues. The V end was cut by 1 base, the J end by 2 bases, with 11 bases between. Germline V gene lookup returns CDR1 SGHRS and CDR2 YFSETQ. The CDR3 protein is CASSLRASSTDTQYF. CDR3 DNA sequence: TGCGCCAGCAGCTTGAGGGCCAGCTCCACAGATACGCAGTATTTT.

The chain is built from TRBV28 and TRBJ1-1, with D possibly matching TRBD1 (5 bases). Germline V gives CDR1 MDHEN, CDR2 SYDVKM. V was shortened by 5 bases and J by 6 bases, with 16 bases between the two germline ends. This CDR3 is 14 amino acids long. The CDR3 here is CASSPPGGLAEAFF. CDR3 bases: TGTGCCAGCAGTCCCCCGGGGGGGTTGGCTGAAGCTTTCTTT.

This clone was observed a single time. V and J are TRBV9 and TRBJ2-1, with 9 bases matching TRBD2. The V gene end was trimmed by 0 bases and the J gene end by 4 bases; junction bases not matched to a gene: 5. The CDR3 contains 16 residues. Germline CDR1 is SGDLS and CDR2 is YYNGEE. The CDR3 bases are TGTGCCAGCAGCGTAGGATTAGCGGGAGTATACAATGAGCAGTTCTTC. This gives the protein CASSVGLAGVYNEQFF.

The J gene is TRBJ1-1, the V gene TRBV11-2; no clear D. Germline V CDR1 and CDR2: SGHAT, FQNNGV. CDR3 length: 13 amino acids. V was trimmed by 3 bases and J by 4 bases, leaving 9 bases between them. CDR3 residues: CASSLQVGTEAFF. CDR3 in DNA: TGTGCCAGCAGCTTGCAGGTGGGCACTGAAGCTTTCTTT.

The rearrangement links TRBV5-1 to TRBJ2-3, with 9 bases matching TRBD2. V was pared by 0 bases and J by 1 base, with 0 bases of the junction left unmatched. The CDR3 extends over 15 amino acids. Germline CDR1 reads SGHRS; CDR2 reads YFSETQ. The CDR3 region has the DNA TGCGCCAGCAGCTTGGCTAGCGGGGGCACAGATACGCAGTATTTT. Protein: CASSLASGGTDTQYF.

The V gene is TRBV7-2, the J gene TRBJ2-1; 12 nucleotides line up with TRBD2. Looked up from germline, CDR1 is SGHTA and CDR2 is FQGNSA. V dropped 4 bases and J dropped 5; count of bases not matched to a gene: 3. This CDR3 is 15 amino acids long. The CDR3 DNA reads TGTGCCAGCAGCTCCCTAGCGGGAGGGGACAATGAGCAGTTCTTC. Translating it yields CASSSLAGGDNEQFF.

The chain couples TRBV6-5 to TRBJ1-6, with TRBD1 matching 7 bases. The V gene end was trimmed by 6 bases and the J gene end by 7 bases; junction bases not matched to a gene: 9. There are 15 residues in the CDR3. CDR1 is MNHEY and CDR2 is SVGAGI in the germline V gene. CDR3 DNA: TGTGCCAGCAGAAGACAGGGTACGGTGAATTCACCCCTCCACTTT. Translating gives CASRRQGTVNSPLHF.

The CDR3 protein is CSVRGHSGKTDTQYF. The DNA of the CDR3 is TGCAGCGTGCGGGGGCATAGCGGTAAGACAGATACGCAGTATTTT. The J gene is TRBJ2-3, the V gene TRBV29-1; perhaps TRBD2 as D (7 bases). Germline CDR1 reads SQVTM; CDR2 reads ANQGSEA. The CDR3 has 15 residues. V was trimmed by 6 bases and J by 3 bases, leaving 19 bases between them.

The rearrangement links TRBV5-1 to TRBJ2-1; TRBD2 matches 10 bases. The V and J ends lost 3 bases and 4 bases, in that order; junction bases with no gene match: 1. The CDR3 runs to 14 residues. Germline CDR1 and CDR2: SGHRS and YFSETQ. The DNA for the CDR3 is TGCGCCAGCAGCTCTAGCGGGGGATACAATGAGCAGTTCTTC. This sequence encodes CASSSSGGYNEQFF.

This clone came up once. The genes are TRBV6-1 and TRBJ2-1, with D uncertain. There are 13 residues in the CDR3. Between the trimmed V and J ends, which lost 4 bases and 4 bases, there was a span of 8 bases. CDR1 MNHNS and CDR2 SASEGT come from the germline V gene. CDR3 in amino acids: CASSGAPYNEQFF. The CDR3 DNA follows: TGTGCCAGCAGTGGGGCACCTTACAATGAGCAGTTCTTC.

The rearrangement uses TRBV2 and TRBJ2-7, with TRBD1 matching over 11 bases. Germline-derived CDR1 and CDR2 are SNHLY and FYNNEI. This CDR3 contains 14 residues. The V and J ends lost 9 bases and 1 base, in that order; junction bases with no gene match: 5. The chain's CDR3 is CASWGQGESYEQYF. Here the CDR3 DNA reads TGTGCCAGTTGGGGACAGGGGGAATCCTACGAGCAGTACTTC.

The gene calls are TRBV29-1 and TRBJ2-7; 7 nucleotides line up with TRBD2. Germline loops: CDR1 SQVTM, CDR2 ANQGSEA. The CDR3 sequence is 12 residues long. After removal of 5 bases from V and 2 bases from J, the junction contained 3 bases not matched to a gene. As DNA, the CDR3 is TGCAGCGTTTTTGCGGGAGCCTACGAGCAGTACTTC. Translated: CSVFAGAYEQYF.

This chain uses TRBV4-3 with TRBJ2-1, with TRBD2 matching over 12 bases. Germline CDR1 and CDR2: LGHNA and YSLEER. The CDR3 contains 16 residues. V shed 2 bases and J 7 bases; nucleotides not matched to a gene: 6. The CDR3 protein is CASSQLAGGPSNEQFF. The CDR3 region has the DNA TGCGCCAGCAGCCAACTAGCGGGAGGGCCCTCGAATGAGCAGTTCTTC.

V and J are TRBV9 and TRBJ2-3; TRBD2 matches at 10 bases. The germline V gene has CDR1 SGDLS and CDR2 YYNGEE. With V trimmed by 3 bases and J by 0 bases, 1 base remained unmatched. The length of the CDR3 is 15 residues. CDR3 protein: CASSETSGSTDTQYF. The CDR3 region has the DNA TGTGCCAGCAGCGAGACTAGCGGGAGCACAGATACGCAGTATTTT.

The chain joins TRBV10-3 to TRBJ2-5, with D perhaps TRBD1 (6 bases). There are 12 residues in the CDR3. Germline CDR1 and CDR2: ENHRY and SYGVKD. Between the trimmed V and J ends, which lost 6 bases and 5 bases, there was a span of 10 bases. CDR3 protein: CAIRAQGETQYF. In DNA, the CDR3 is TGTGCCATCAGGGCCCAGGGGGAGACCCAGTACTTC.

The chain has TRBV28 and TRBJ1-1, with D perhaps matching TRBD1 (6 bases). Germline V CDR1 and CDR2: MDHEN, SYDVKM. Between the trimmed V and J ends, which lost 6 bases and 5 bases, there was a span of 13 bases. CDR3 length: 13 amino acids. CDR3 sequence reads: CASSQGKGTEAFF. The CDR3, as DNA: TGTGCCAGCAGCCAGGGGAAGGGGACTGAAGCTTTCTTT.

This chain connects TRBV15 to TRBJ2-1; either TRBD1 or TRBD2 may supply D (7 bases each). V was trimmed by 8 bases and J by 4 bases, leaving 15 bases between them. This CDR3 has 14 amino acids. Germline assignment: CDR1 LNHNV and CDR2 YYDKDF (reference sequence). The CDR3 DNA is TGTGCCACCGGCCAGGGGGGGGGTTACAATGAGCAGTTCTTC. It yields the protein CATGQGGGYNEQFF.

The DNA for the CDR3 is TGTGCCAGCTCCCGGGGGCCAGATACGCAGTATTTT. It encodes CASSRGPDTQYF. The genes are TRBV28 and TRBJ2-3; either TRBD1 or TRBD2 may supply D (6 bases each). Germline CDR1 reads MDHEN; CDR2 reads SYDVKM. The CDR3 consists of 12 residues. The V gene lost 8 bases and the J gene lost 4 bases, with 10 bases spanning the gap.

This chain links TRBV5-1 with TRBJ2-1; 9 nucleotides agree with TRBD2. The germline V gene encodes CDR1 SGHRS and CDR2 YFSETQ. The CDR3 spans 16 residues. V gave up 4 bases and J gave up 7 bases; unmatched junction bases: 12. CDR3 loop: CASSGGGGAPGNEQFF. CDR3 bases: TGCGCCAGCAGCGGGGGCGGGGGGGCCCCGGGAAATGAGCAGTTCTTC.

This clone was seen only a few times. CDR3 nucleotides: TGTGCCAGCAGCCAACGGGATGGCAATACGCAGTATTTT. Protein sequence: CASSQRDGNTQYF. The V call is TRBV7-2, the J call TRBJ2-3, with D maybe TRBD2 (5 bases). Between the trimmed V and J ends, which lost 5 bases and 7 bases, there was a span of 13 bases. CDR1 is SGHTA and CDR2 is FQGNSA in the germline V gene. CDR3 length: 13 amino acids.

V gene TRBV18 combines with J gene TRBJ1-6; maybe TRBD1 (5 bases). Trimming stripped 2 bases from V and 4 bases from J, with 9 bases between. The germline CDR1 and CDR2 sequences are KGHSH and LQKENI. The CDR3 has 15 amino acids. Written as DNA, the CDR3 is TGTGCCAGCTCACCAAGCACAGGATATAATTCACCCCTCCACTTT. Protein sequence: CASSPSTGYNSPLHF.

This chain uses TRBV28 with TRBJ1-5, with 7 bases lining up with TRBD1. Trimming at V came to 6 bases and at J to 6 bases, leaving 11 bases not matched to a gene. The CDR3 is 15 amino acids. The V gene's germline CDR1 is MDHEN and CDR2 SYDVKM. CDR3 residues: CASSEDRAEAQPQHF. The CDR3 DNA is TGTGCCAGCAGCGAAGACAGGGCCGAGGCTCAGCCCCAGCATTTT.

The chain carries TRBV7-9 and TRBJ2-5; D remains ambiguous. The CDR3 length is 14 residues. V lost 6 bases and J lost 1, with 12 bases in between. Germline-derived CDR1 and CDR2 are SEHNR and FQNEAQ (reference sequence). The CDR3 region has the DNA TGTGCCAGCAGTAAGAACCCCTTCCAAGAGACCCAGTACTTC. Amino acids: CASSKNPFQETQYF.

The chain has TRBV6-1 and TRBJ1-5; 8 nucleotides align to TRBD1. CDR1 and CDR2 (germline): MNHNS, SASEGT. This CDR3 has 14 residues. Unmatched junction bases numbered 4, after V lost 4 bases and J lost 5 bases. The CDR3 region is CASSGTGLYQPQHF. The CDR3 DNA reads TGTGCCAGCAGTGGGACAGGGTTATATCAGCCCCAGCATTTT.

The chain joins TRBV5-1 to TRBJ2-5, with 7 bases that match TRBD2. The germline CDR1 and CDR2 sequences are SGHRS and YFSETQ. The V and J ends lost 4 bases and 0 bases, in that order; junction bases with no gene match: 6. The CDR3 consists of 15 residues. DNA for the CDR3: TGCGCCAGCAGCCCTATGGCGGGGGACCAAGAGACCCAGTACTTC. Amino acids: CASSPMAGDQETQYF.

The genes are TRBV11-3 and TRBJ2-5, with TRBD2 matching 8 bases. The germline V gene has CDR1 SGHNT and CDR2 YENEEA. The V segment lost 2 bases and the J segment 4 bases; nucleotides outside the gene matches: 9. The CDR3 spans 16 residues. Here the CDR3 reads CASSLSREGLRETQYF. The CDR3 DNA reads TGTGCCAGCAGCTTAAGTCGGGAGGGACTACGAGAGACCCAGTACTTC.